The sequence of this TCR beta chain was determined in a study of blood T cell repertoires in COVID-19. Turning to the study itself: Specimens from acute and convalescent COVID-19 originated in the United States, Italy and Spain.

This CDR3 is 14 amino acids long. The germline gives CDR1 KGHSH, CDR2 LQKENI. Trimming took off 3 bases at V and 9 bases at J, with 17 bases between the two ends. Assay: immunoSEQ multiplex PCR; the TCRdb copy retains only in-frame clones and omits some. The repertoire consists of some 57,000 clones, with 80% to 95% occurring once and the leading ten covering over 5.5%. The chain is built from TRBV18 and TRBJ2-5, with a weak D call TRBD2 (6 bases). The source is a human donor in a cohort sampled during active COVID-19. Material: peripheral blood. The CDR3 sequence: CASSPGSGESAQYF. CDR3 DNA: TGTGCCAGCTCACCTGGCTCGGGGGAGTCGGCCCAGTACTTC. Variable domain in full (rest from reference TRBV18 and TRBJ2-5): NAGVMQNPRHLVRRRGQEARLRCSPMKGHSHVYWYRQLPEEGLKFMVYLQKENIIDESGMPKERFSAEFPKEGPSILRIQQVVRGDSAAYFCASSPGSGESAQYFGPGTRLLVL.